This T cell receptor beta chain appears in the sequencing data of a study of post-analysis software for immune sequencing data. The overall study: Clinical courses comprised relapsing-remitting, secondary progressive and progressive-relapsing multiple sclerosis. Study results and limitations: The study found significantly lower normalized Chao1 diversity in multiple sclerosis patients than in controls. When the samples were clustered directly with F measure, those that had been prepared in the same batch showed strong co-clustering. Five or six TRBV segments, TRBV5-6, TRBV5-1 and TRBV20-1 among them, were found more frequent in patients than controls.

About this clonotype itself: No antigen is known for it.

Presence of unique molecular identifiers characterized the TCR beta cDNA libraries. Input amounts of 1 to 10 million T cells were used. These gave around 500,000 cDNA molecules, so each molecule approximated one T cell. TCRdb redid the calling of the PCR reads with MiXCR, one entry per CDR3 protein. In the table there are 820,000 or so distinct CDR3 sequences, about 50% of which are singletons. With 3 bases clipped from V and 0 bases from J, the junction kept 5 bases outside the gene matches. Germline-derived CDR1 and CDR2 are SGHRS and YFSETQ. This CDR3 contains 16 residues. This sequence was found in a girl aged 5-17 years with multiple sclerosis. Source material: blood. The chain is built from TRBV5-1 and TRBJ2-1; TRBD2 matches 8 bases. The CDR3 spells CASSSVAGSSYNEQFF. CDR3 in DNA: TGCGCCAGCAGCTCGGTAGCGGGGAGCTCCTACAATGAGCAGTTCTTC.